This entry describes one T cell receptor (beta chain). The CDR3 consists of 15 residues. Per the germline V gene, CDR1 is SGHRS and CDR2 is YFSETQ. The trim removed 4 bases at V and 0 bases at J, leaving 1 base unmatched. The record originates from a study of T cell changes during pregnancy in multiple sclerosis. Using immunoSEQ multiplex PCR, the repertoire was profiled, and TCRdb retains in-frame clones only, with some absent. The sample has 40,000 to 45,000 clones, roughly 87% seen once. The source is a female donor with multiple sclerosis, enrolled in a pregnancy study. The sample in question was CD4+ T cells from peripheral blood mononuclear cells, obtained in the first trimester of pregnancy. The V call is TRBV5-1, the J call TRBJ2-2; 9 positions match TRBD2. The CDR3 sequence: CASSLAGPNTGELFF. CDR3 DNA: TGCGCCAGCAGCCTAGCGGGACCGAACACCGGGGAGCTGTTTTTT. Filled out from reference TRBV5-1 and TRBJ2-2, the complete variable domain reads KAGVTQTPRYLIKTRGQQVTLSCSPISGHRSVSWYQQTPGQGLQFLFEYFSETQRNKGNFPGRFSGRQFSNSRSEMNVSTLELGDSALYLCASSLAGPNTGELFFGEGSRLTVL.